Listed below are T cell receptor beta chains from one sample, sequenced in a study of ipilimumab plus nivolumab after autologous stem cell transplantation. TCRdb's copy holds only in-frame clones and misses some; the assay was immunoSEQ multiplex PCR. The data contain fewer than 25,000 clones, roughly four fifths of them singletons. The source was PBMCs, collected in a trial of ipilimumab plus nivolumab as post-transplant consolidation. The receptors originated from a male donor with diffuse large B-cell lymphoma. The CDR3 runs from the conserved cysteine through the conserved F or W. The D gene is left open where the match is weak. Clone size is given for some rows only: seen once, a few or many times, or a class if the clone is expanded.

v_call	j_call	clone_size	d_call	cdr3_nt	cdr3_aa
TRBV30	TRBJ1-5	NA	NA	TGTGCCTGGAGTGTAGCAGGTAATCAGCCCCAGCATTTT	CAWSVAGNQPQHF
TRBV5-3	TRBJ2-7	once	TRBD2	TGTGCCAGCAGCCTTTCTAGCGGGAGTAGCTACGAGCAGTACTTC	CASSLSSGSSYEQYF
TRBV5-5	TRBJ2-3	NA	NA	TGTGCCAGCAGCTTGGGGACCCAATACACAGATACGCAGTATTTT	CASSLGTQYTDTQYF
TRBV5-1	TRBJ2-1	NA	NA	TGCGCCAGCAGCTTGGAACTAACAACTATTACTAGTGAGCAGTTCTTC	CASSLELTTITSEQFF
TRBV5-1	TRBJ2-2	NA	NA	TGCGCCAGCAGCCAACAGGGAACCGGGGAGCTGTTTTTT	CASSQQGTGELFF
TRBV2	TRBJ1-2	few	NA	TGTGCCAGCAGTGTACAGGAGGGATATGGCTACACCTTC	CASSVQEGYGYTF
TRBV5-1	TRBJ2-7	few	NA	TGCGCCAGCAGCTTGAACACCGGCTACGAGCAGTACTTC	CASSLNTGYEQYF
TRBV30	TRBJ1-2	NA	NA	TGTGCCTGGAGTGTAAACGTTGGCTACACCTTC	CAWSVNVGYTF
TRBV18	TRBJ1-1	few	TRBD1	TGTGCCAGCTCACCAGACAGGGGGAACACTGAAGCTTTCTTT	CASSPDRGNTEAFF
TRBV2	TRBJ1-5	NA	NA	TGTGCCAGCAGTGATCCGTCAGGAGGGACGGATGAACGGCCCCAGCATTTT	CASSDPSGGTDERPQHF
TRBV2	TRBJ2-7	NA	NA	TGTGCCAGCAAGGGGGACTCCTACGAGCAGTACTTC	CASKGDSYEQYF
TRBV20-1	TRBJ1-5	NA	NA	TGCAGTGCTAGAGATGGAACAGGGCAGCATTTT	CSARDGTGQHF
TRBV7-3	TRBJ2-5	NA	TRBD1	TGTGCCAGCAGCCTCGGACAGGGGCTATTGGAGACCCAGTACTTC	CASSLGQGLLETQYF
TRBV21-1	TRBJ2-7	NA	NA	TGTGCCAGCAGCAAAGTAGCGGGCAGGAGCTCCTACGAGCAGTACTTC	CASSKVAGRSSYEQYF
TRBV19	TRBJ2-4	once	TRBD2	TGTGCCAGTAGTTCTCGGACTAGCGGGGATGATGACATTCAGTACTTC	CASSSRTSGDDDIQYF
TRBV10-3	TRBJ1-4	NA	TRBD1	TGTGCCATCAGTCCGGGACAGGCTAATGAAAAACTGTTTTTT	CAISPGQANEKLFF
TRBV12-5	TRBJ2-1	once	TRBD2	TGTGCTAGTGGTTTGGTAAACAGAGTAGCGGGAGCGTACAATGAGCAGTTCTTC	CASGLVNRVAGAYNEQFF
TRBV5-6	TRBJ2-7	NA	TRBD2	TGTGCCAGCAGCTTTCCGGCTAGCGGGGAGGTGCAGTACTTC	CASSFPASGEVQYF